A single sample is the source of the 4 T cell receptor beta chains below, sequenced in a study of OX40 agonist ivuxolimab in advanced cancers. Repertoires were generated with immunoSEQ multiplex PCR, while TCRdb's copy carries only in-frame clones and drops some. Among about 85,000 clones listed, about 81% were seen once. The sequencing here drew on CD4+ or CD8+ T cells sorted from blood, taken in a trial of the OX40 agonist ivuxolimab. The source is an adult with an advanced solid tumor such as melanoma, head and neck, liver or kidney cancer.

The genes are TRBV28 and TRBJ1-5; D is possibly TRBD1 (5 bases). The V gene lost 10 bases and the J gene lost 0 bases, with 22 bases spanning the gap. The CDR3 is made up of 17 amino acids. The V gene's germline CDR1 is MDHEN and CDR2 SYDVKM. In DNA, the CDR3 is TGTGCCACCACCCTATTACCGGGGCGTTATAGCAATCAGCCCCAGCATTTT. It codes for CATTLLPGRYSNQPQHF.

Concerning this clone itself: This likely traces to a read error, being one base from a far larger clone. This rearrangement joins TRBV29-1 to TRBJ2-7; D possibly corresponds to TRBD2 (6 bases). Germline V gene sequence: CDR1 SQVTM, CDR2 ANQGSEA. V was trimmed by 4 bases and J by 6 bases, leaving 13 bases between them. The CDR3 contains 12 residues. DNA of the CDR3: TGCAGCGTTGGAGGACGGCGGGGCGAGCAGTACTTC. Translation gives CSVGGRRGEQYF.

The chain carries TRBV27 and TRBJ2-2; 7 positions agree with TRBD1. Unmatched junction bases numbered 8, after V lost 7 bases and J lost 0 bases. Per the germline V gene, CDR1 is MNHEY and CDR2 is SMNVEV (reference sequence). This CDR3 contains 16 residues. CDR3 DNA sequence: TGTGCCAGCACCTTTTCCGGGACAGCGAACACCGGGGAGCTGTTTTTT. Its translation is CASTFSGTANTGELFF.

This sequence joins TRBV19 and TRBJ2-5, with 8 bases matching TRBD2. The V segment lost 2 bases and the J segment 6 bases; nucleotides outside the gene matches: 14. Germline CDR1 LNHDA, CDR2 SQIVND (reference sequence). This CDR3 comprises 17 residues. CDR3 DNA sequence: TGTGCCAGTAGTATAAAGTGGATAGCGGGAATGGTTAAGACCCAGTACTTC. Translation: CASSIKWIAGMVKTQYF.